The next 19 T cell receptor beta chains were all read from a single sample in a study of cytomegalovirus exposure and HLA in healthy donors. PCR involved 60 Vbeta and 13 Jbeta primers. Data came from immunoSEQ multiplex PCR; TCRdb stores just in-frame clones and leaves some out. The sample has about 88,000 clones, 75% to 90% seen once; the top ten hold around 2.5%. Specimen: PBMCs. The receptor source for this set is a man aged 18 to 30 in good health and CMV-seronegative.

The DNA of the CDR3 is TGTGCCAGCAGTCCAATACAGGGGCTTCGGGATAATTCACCCCTCCACTTT. This gives the protein CASSPIQGLRDNSPLHF. The chain couples TRBV11-2 to TRBJ1-6, with 7 bases fitting TRBD1. Germline CDR1 and CDR2: SGHAT and FQNNGV. V shed 6 bases, J shed 5 bases, and the junction held 13 bases outside the gene matches. The CDR3 runs 17 residues.

The gene calls are TRBV5-5 and TRBJ1-5; D uncertain. The germline V and J ends were trimmed by 1 base and 7 bases, with 9 bases remaining between them. The germline V gene encodes CDR1 SGHKS and CDR2 YYEKEE (reference sequence). The length of the CDR3 is 13 residues. The CDR3 sequence: CASSLTIPQPQHF. DNA for the CDR3: TGTGCCAGCAGCTTGACAATACCGCAGCCCCAGCATTTT.

The gene calls are TRBV5-5 and TRBJ1-4; D gene unclear. Germline V CDR1 and CDR2: SGHKS, YYEKEE (reference sequence). This CDR3 has 14 amino acids. Trimming removed 2 bases at V and 4 bases at J, with 9 bases between. CDR3 protein: CASSFIGSNEKLFF. In DNA, the CDR3 is TGTGCCAGCAGCTTCATCGGGAGTAATGAAAAACTGTTTTTT.

This chain uses TRBV7-2 with TRBJ2-3; maybe TRBD2 (6 bases). Germline V gives CDR1 SGHTA, CDR2 FQGNSA. Deletions cut 5 bases from V and 2 bases from J, with 11 bases between. The CDR3 loop spans 14 amino acids. Here the CDR3 reads CASSLGLVTDTQYF. The CDR3 nucleotides are TGTGCCAGCAGCCTGGGACTTGTCACAGATACGCAGTATTTT.

The rearrangement joins TRBV4-3 to TRBJ2-7; perhaps TRBD1 as D (6 bases). Trimming took 3 bases from V and 2 from J, leaving 23 bases between them. There are 18 residues in the CDR3. Germline CDR1 LGHNA, CDR2 YSLEER. CDR3 nucleotide sequence: TGCGCCAGCAGCCATAAGCTCTTTTGGACAGAGAAGACCTACGAGCAGTACTTC. Translating gives CASSHKLFWTEKTYEQYF.

V and J are TRBV6-1 and TRBJ2-3, with a tentative D call TRBD2 (6 bases). Germline V CDR1 and CDR2: MNHNS, SASEGT. V was shortened by 2 bases and J by 2 bases, with 11 bases between the two germline ends. There are 15 residues in the CDR3. The CDR3 here is CASSEFGGDTDTQYF. The CDR3 nucleotides are TGTGCCAGCAGTGAATTCGGGGGAGACACAGATACGCAGTATTTT.

The rearrangement uses TRBV7-3 and TRBJ2-1; no firm D call. The CDR3 has 15 amino acids. Looked up from germline, CDR1 is SGHTA and CDR2 is FQGTGA. Trimming stripped 5 bases from V and 1 base from J, with 12 bases between. In DNA, the CDR3 is TGTGCCAGCAGCGTAGGTGGGCCATCCTACAATGAGCAGTTCTTC. This encodes CASSVGGPSYNEQFF.

This sequence joins TRBV10-3 and TRBJ2-3; TRBD2 matches 11 bases. In germline, CDR1 is ENHRY, CDR2 SYGVKD. V shed 0 bases, J shed 10 bases, and the junction held 12 bases outside the gene matches. The CDR3 loop spans 17 amino acids. For the CDR3, the DNA is TGTGCCATCAGTGAGTCCGGGGTGACTAGCGGGATCGGCTCGCAGTATTTT. Amino acids: CAISESGVTSGIGSQYF.

The chain combines TRBV9 with TRBJ1-1; 8 bases are a match to TRBD1. V lost 5 bases and J lost 4; bases outside the gene matches: 7. There are 14 residues in the CDR3. Germline lookup yields CDR1 SGDLS and CDR2 YYNGEE. The CDR3 region is CASSQGADSTEAFF. The CDR3, as DNA: TGTGCCAGCAGTCAGGGGGCGGATAGCACTGAAGCTTTCTTT.

CDR3 loop: CASSSTISGRAMGEQFF. CDR3 sequence (DNA): TGTGCCAGCAGCTCAACTATCAGCGGGAGGGCCATGGGAGAGCAGTTCTTC. This chain uses TRBV28 with TRBJ2-1, with 10 bases identical to TRBD2. The CDR3 sequence is 17 residues long. V was clipped by 6 bases and J by 10 bases; unmatched bases: 18. Germline lookup yields CDR1 MDHEN and CDR2 SYDVKM.

The rearrangement links TRBV6-4 to TRBJ2-1; the D gene is possibly TRBD2 (6 bases). V was trimmed by 5 bases and J by 5 bases, leaving 19 bases between them. The CDR3 length is 16 residues. Germline V gene data show CDR1 as MRHNA and CDR2 as SNTAGT. The CDR3, as DNA: TGTGCCAGCAGTTCAACCCCGGGACTGAGGGACAATGAGCAGTTCTTC. Translation: CASSSTPGLRDNEQFF.

This chain joins TRBV27 and TRBJ2-7, with a tentative D call TRBD2 (6 bases). The CDR3 runs to 15 residues. Trimming took off 8 bases at V and 1 base at J, with 18 bases between the two ends. Germline V lookup: CDR1 MNHEY, CDR2 SMNVEV (reference sequence). CDR3 protein: CASALRRAASYEQYF. The CDR3 DNA reads as TGTGCCAGCGCCCTCCGGAGGGCGGCTTCCTACGAGCAGTACTTC.

The gene calls are TRBV5-6 and TRBJ2-1; TRBD2 matches at 8 bases. This CDR3 is 12 amino acids long. J gave up 10 bases and V 0 bases, and 0 bases lay outside the gene matches. CDR1 and CDR2 from the germline V gene are SGHDT and YYEEEE. CDR3 protein: CASSLGLAEQFF. Here the CDR3 DNA reads TGTGCCAGCAGCTTGGGACTAGCGGAGCAGTTCTTC.

This chain links TRBV6-5 with TRBJ2-1, with 10 positions matching TRBD2. From germline, CDR1 is MNHEY and CDR2 SVGAGI. CDR3 length: 15 amino acids. The V and J ends lost 8 bases and 3 bases, in that order; junction bases with no gene match: 7. The CDR3 is CASGVAGGNYNEQFF. CDR3 in DNA: TGTGCCAGCGGGGTAGCGGGGGGCAACTACAATGAGCAGTTCTTC.

The chain combines TRBV2 with TRBJ2-1; 14 nucleotides align to TRBD2. In germline, CDR1 is SNHLY, CDR2 FYNNEI. The CDR3 contains 18 residues. The V and J ends lost 6 bases and 3 bases, in that order; junction bases with no gene match: 10. CDR3 DNA: TGTGCCAGCAGATCAGGACTAGCGGGAGGCCGGGACTACAATGAGCAGTTCTTC. Encoded protein: CASRSGLAGGRDYNEQFF.

The rearrangement joins TRBV6-1 to TRBJ1-2, with TRBD1 matching 7 bases. Trimming cost V 0 bases and J 5 bases; bases outside gene matches: 6. Germline V CDR1 and CDR2: MNHNS, SASEGT. The CDR3 runs 15 residues. CDR3: CASSEASGGTYGYTF. DNA for the CDR3: TGTGCCAGCAGTGAAGCGTCAGGGGGAACGTATGGCTACACCTTC.

The V call is TRBV7-3, the J call TRBJ2-3; D gene uncertain. The CDR3 is 18 residues long. V was clipped by 2 bases and J by 0 bases, with 18 bases between them. Germline lookup yields CDR1 SGHTA and CDR2 FQGTGA. The CDR3 here is CASSLGYSLTPSTDTQYF. For the CDR3, the DNA is TGTGCCAGCAGCTTAGGGTACAGCCTCACGCCGAGCACAGATACGCAGTATTTT.

The V call is TRBV28, the J call TRBJ2-3; 10 bases map to TRBD1. J gave up 3 bases and V 10 bases, and 7 bases lay outside the gene matches. The CDR3 runs 14 residues. The germline gives CDR1 MDHEN, CDR2 SYDVKM. CDR3 residues: CATARTGGTDTQYF. As DNA, the CDR3 is TGTGCCACCGCCCGGACAGGGGGAACAGATACGCAGTATTTT.

This clone has more than one count but fewer than ten. The genes are TRBV11-2 and TRBJ2-2, with a possible D match to TRBD2 (5 bases). The CDR3 covers 16 residues. V was shortened by 8 bases and J by 2 bases, with 18 bases between the two germline ends. Germline V gene data show CDR1 as SGHAT and CDR2 as FQNNGV. CDR3 DNA sequence: TGTGCCAGCGAAATAGGGTGGCGGGCTAACACCGGGGAGCTGTTTTTT. It translates to CASEIGWRANTGELFF.